The clone carrying this T cell receptor beta chain was picked up many times. TCRdb redid the calling of the RT-PCR reads with MiXCR, one entry per CDR3 protein. This table holds 550,000 to 800,000 distinct CDR3 sequences, approximately 14% found once. The data belong to a study of response to subunit inactivated influenza vaccine. Germline loops: CDR1 DFQATT, CDR2 SNEGSKA (reference sequence). V was shortened by 2 bases and J by 8 bases, with 10 bases between the two germline ends. This CDR3 is 11 amino acids long. The chain combines TRBV20-1 with TRBJ2-7; D ambiguous. This clonotype originated in a man aged 50-60 years who received an inactivated influenza vaccine. The specimen comprised PBMCs from blood, sampled around two weeks before vaccination. CDR3 coding DNA: TGCAGTGCTAGACGTGAAGGACAGCAGTACTTC. Residues: CSARREGQQYF.